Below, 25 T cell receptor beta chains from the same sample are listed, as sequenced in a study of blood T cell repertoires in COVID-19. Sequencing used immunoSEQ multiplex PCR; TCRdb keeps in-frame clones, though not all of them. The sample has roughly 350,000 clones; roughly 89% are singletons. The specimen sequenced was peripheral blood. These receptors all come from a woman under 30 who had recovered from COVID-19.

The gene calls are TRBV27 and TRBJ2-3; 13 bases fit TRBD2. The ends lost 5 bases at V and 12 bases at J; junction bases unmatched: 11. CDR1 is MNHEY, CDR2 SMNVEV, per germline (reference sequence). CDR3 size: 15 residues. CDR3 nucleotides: TGTGCCAGCAGTCTAGCTGGACTAGCGGGAGTTTTTCAGTATTTT. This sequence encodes CASSLAGLAGVFQYF.

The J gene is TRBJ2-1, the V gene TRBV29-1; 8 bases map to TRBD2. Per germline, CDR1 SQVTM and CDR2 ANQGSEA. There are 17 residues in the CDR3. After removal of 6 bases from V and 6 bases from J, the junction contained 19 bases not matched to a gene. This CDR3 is CSVTPLSAAGVGNEQFF. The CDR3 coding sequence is TGCAGCGTCACTCCCCTGTCGGCAGCGGGAGTCGGCAATGAGCAGTTCTTC.

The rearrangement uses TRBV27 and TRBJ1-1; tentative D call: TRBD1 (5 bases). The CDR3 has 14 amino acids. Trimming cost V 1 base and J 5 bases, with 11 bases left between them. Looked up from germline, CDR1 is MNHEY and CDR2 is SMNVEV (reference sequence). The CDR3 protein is CASSLLGGETEAFF. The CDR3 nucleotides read TGTGCCAGCAGTTTATTGGGGGGGGAGACTGAAGCTTTCTTT.

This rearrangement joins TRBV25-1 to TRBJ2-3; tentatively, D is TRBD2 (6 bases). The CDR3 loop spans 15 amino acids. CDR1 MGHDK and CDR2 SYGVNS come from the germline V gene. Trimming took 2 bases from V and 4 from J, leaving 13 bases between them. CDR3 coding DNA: TGTGCCAGCAGTGAAGCCGGGAGCGGATCAGATACGCAGTATTTT. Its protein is CASSEAGSGSDTQYF.

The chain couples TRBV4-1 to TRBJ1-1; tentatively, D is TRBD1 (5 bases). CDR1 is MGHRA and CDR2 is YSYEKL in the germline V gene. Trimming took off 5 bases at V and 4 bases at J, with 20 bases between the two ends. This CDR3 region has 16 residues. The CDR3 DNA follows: TGCGCCAGCAGCACTCAAGGCCCAGGGTTGGGCACTGAAGCTTTCTTT. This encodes CASSTQGPGLGTEAFF.

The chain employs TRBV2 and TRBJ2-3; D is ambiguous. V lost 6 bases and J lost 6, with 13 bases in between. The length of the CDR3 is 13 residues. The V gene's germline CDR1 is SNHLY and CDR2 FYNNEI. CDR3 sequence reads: CASRAFTRDTQYF. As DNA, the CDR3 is TGTGCCAGCAGGGCCTTCACGAGGGATACGCAGTATTTT.

The CDR3 DNA follows: TGTGCCAGCAGCCACTACAGGGTCTCTGGGGCCAACGTCCTGACTTTC. Translating gives CASSHYRVSGANVLTF. V usage is TRBV3-1 (or the pseudogene TRBV3-2) and J usage is TRBJ2-6; tentative D call: TRBD1 (6 bases). Trimming stripped 3 bases from V and 0 bases from J, with 9 bases between. In germline, CDR1 is LGHDT, CDR2 YNNKEL (reference sequence). The CDR3 runs 16 residues.

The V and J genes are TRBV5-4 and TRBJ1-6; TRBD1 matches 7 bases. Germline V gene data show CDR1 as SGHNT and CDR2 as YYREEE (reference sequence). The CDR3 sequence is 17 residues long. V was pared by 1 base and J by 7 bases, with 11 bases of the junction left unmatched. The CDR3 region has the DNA TGTGCCAGCAGCTTGTCTTTACAGGGGATAAAGAATTCACCCCTCCACTTT. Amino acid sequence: CASSLSLQGIKNSPLHF.

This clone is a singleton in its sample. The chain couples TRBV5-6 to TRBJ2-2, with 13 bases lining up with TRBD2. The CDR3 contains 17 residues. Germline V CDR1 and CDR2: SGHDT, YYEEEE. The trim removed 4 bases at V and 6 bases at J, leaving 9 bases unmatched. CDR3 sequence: CASSQGLAGYNAGELFF. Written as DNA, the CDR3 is TGTGCCAGCAGCCAGGGACTAGCGGGATATAATGCCGGGGAGCTGTTTTTT.

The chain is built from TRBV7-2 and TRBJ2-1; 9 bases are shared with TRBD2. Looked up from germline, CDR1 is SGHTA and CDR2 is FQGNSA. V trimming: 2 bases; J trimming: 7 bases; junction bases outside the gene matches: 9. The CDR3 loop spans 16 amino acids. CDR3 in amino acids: CASSLFSSGVANEQFF. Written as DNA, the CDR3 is TGTGCCAGCAGCTTATTTTCTAGCGGGGTAGCGAATGAGCAGTTCTTC.

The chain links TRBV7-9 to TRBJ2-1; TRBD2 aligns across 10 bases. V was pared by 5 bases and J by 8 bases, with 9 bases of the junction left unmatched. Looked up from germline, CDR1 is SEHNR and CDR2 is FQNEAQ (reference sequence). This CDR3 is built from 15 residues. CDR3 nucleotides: TGTGCCAGCAGCCCTAGCGGGAGAATGAGGGATGAGCAGTTCTTC. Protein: CASSPSGRMRDEQFF.

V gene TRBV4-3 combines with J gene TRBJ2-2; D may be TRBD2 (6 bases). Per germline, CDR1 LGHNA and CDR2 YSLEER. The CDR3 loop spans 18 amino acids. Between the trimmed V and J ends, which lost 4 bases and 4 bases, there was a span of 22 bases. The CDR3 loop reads CASSPTGGPGEPTGELFF. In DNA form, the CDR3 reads TGCGCCAGCAGCCCGACGGGCGGACCGGGGGAACCCACCGGGGAGCTGTTTTTT.

The CDR3 region is CASTLDRGNTEAFF. Here the CDR3 DNA reads TGTGCCAGCACTCTGGACAGGGGTAACACTGAAGCTTTCTTT. The chain is built from TRBV6-5 and TRBJ1-1; 9 bases are shared with TRBD1. J was trimmed by 2 bases and V by 7 bases; bases with no gene match: 5. Germline-derived CDR1 and CDR2 are MNHEY and SVGAGI. The CDR3 loop spans 14 amino acids.

The CDR3 is CASRGAGVGQPQHF. The CDR3, as DNA: TGTGCCAGCAGGGGGGCGGGTGTCGGGCAGCCCCAGCATTTT. The genes are TRBV25-1 and TRBJ1-5, with TRBD1 as a possible D gene (6 bases). CDR3 length equals 14 residues. CDR1 and CDR2 from the germline V gene are MGHDK and SYGVNS. V was shortened by 6 bases and J by 7 bases, with 16 bases between the two germline ends.

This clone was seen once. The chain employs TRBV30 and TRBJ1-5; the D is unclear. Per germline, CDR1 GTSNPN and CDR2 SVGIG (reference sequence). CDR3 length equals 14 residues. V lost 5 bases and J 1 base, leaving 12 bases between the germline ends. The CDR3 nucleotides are TGTGCCTGGTCGCGAGGGCTAAGCAATCAGCCCCAGCATTTT. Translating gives CAWSRGLSNQPQHF. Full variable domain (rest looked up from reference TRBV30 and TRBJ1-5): SQTIHQWPATLVQPVGSPLSLECTVEGTSNPNLYWYRQAAGRGLQLLFYSVGIGQISSEVPQNLSASRPQDRQFILSSKKLLLSDSGFYLCAWSRGLSNQPQHFGDGTRLSIL.

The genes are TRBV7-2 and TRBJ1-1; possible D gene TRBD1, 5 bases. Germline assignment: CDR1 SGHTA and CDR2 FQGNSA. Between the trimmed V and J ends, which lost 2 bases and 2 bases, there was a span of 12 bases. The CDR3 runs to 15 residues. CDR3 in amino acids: CASSLFNRINTEAFF. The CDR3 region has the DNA TGTGCCAGCAGCTTATTTAACAGGATTAACACTGAAGCTTTCTTT.

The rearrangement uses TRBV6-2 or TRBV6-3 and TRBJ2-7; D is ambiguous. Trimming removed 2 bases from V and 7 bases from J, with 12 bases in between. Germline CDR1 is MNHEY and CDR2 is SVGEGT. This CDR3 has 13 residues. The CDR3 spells CASSYPTVWEQYV. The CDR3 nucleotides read TGTGCCAGCAGTTACCCGACTGTCTGGGAGCAGTACGTC.

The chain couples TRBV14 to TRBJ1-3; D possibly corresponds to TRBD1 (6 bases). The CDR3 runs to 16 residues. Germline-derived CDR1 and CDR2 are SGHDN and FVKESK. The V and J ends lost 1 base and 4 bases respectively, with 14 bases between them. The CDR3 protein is CASSQGGGAQGNTIYF. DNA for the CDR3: TGTGCCAGCAGCCAAGGAGGGGGGGCGCAAGGAAACACCATATATTTT.

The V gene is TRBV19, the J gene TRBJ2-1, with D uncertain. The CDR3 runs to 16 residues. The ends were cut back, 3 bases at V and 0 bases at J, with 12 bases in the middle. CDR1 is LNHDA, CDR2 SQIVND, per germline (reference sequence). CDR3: CASSIRMESSYNEQFF. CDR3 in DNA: TGTGCCAGTAGTATCCGCATGGAGAGCTCCTACAATGAGCAGTTCTTC.

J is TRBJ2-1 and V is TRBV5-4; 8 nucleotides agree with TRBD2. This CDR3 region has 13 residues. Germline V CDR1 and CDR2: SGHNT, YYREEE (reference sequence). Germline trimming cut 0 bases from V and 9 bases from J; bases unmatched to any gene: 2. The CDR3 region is CASSLGTSPEQFF. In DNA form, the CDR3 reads TGTGCCAGCAGCTTGGGGACTAGCCCTGAGCAGTTCTTC. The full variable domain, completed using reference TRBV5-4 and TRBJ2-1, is ETGVTQSPTHLIKTRGQQVTLRCSSQSGHNTVSWYQQALGQGPQFIFQYYREEENGRGNFPPRFSGLQFPNYSSELNVNALELDDSALYLCASSLGTSPEQFFGPGTRLTVL.

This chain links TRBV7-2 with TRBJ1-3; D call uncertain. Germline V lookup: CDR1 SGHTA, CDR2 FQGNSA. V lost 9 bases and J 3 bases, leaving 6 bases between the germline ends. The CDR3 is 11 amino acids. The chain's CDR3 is CAREVGNTIYF. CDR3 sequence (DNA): TGTGCCAGGGAGGTTGGAAACACCATATATTTT.

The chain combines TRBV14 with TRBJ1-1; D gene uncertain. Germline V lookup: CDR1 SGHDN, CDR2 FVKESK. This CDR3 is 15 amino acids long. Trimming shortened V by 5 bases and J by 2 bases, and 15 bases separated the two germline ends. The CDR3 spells CASSRESWGNTEAFF. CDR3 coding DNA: TGTGCCAGCAGCAGGGAGTCTTGGGGAAACACTGAAGCTTTCTTT.

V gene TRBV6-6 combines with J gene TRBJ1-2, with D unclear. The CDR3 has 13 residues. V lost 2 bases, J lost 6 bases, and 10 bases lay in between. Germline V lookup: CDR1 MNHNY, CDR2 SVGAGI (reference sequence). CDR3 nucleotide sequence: TGTGCCAGCAGTTACAAGGAGGCGGATGGCTACACCTTC. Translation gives CASSYKEADGYTF.

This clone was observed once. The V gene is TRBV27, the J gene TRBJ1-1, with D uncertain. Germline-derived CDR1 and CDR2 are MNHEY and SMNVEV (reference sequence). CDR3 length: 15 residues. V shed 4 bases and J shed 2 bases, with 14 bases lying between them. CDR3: CASSSRPGRNTEAFF. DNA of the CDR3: TGTGCCAGCAGTTCTAGGCCCGGTAGAAACACTGAAGCTTTCTTT.

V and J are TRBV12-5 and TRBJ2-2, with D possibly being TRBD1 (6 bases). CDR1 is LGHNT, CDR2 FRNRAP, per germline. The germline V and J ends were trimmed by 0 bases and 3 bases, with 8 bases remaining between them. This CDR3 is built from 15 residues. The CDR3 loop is CASGLVTGDTGELFF. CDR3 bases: TGTGCTAGTGGTTTGGTGACAGGAGACACCGGGGAGCTGTTTTTT.